The next 9 T cell receptor beta chains were all read from a single sample in a study of neurological immune-mediated disorders. TCRdb reprocessed the 5' RACE reads via MiXCR and lists one record per CDR3 protein. Of over 60,000 distinct CDR3 sequences listed, roughly 4.7% are singletons. The sample comprised PBMCs. These receptors were collected from a woman aged 25-40 years with multiple sclerosis.

This clonotype was counted only a few times. The chain recombines TRBV4-1 with TRBJ2-3, with 7 positions matching TRBD2. There are 18 residues in the CDR3. V lost 0 bases to trimming and J lost 0 bases; unmatched junction nucleotides: 9. The germline CDR1 and CDR2 sequences are MGHRA and YSYEKL. This CDR3 reads CASSQESGSGSSTDTQYF. The CDR3 region has the DNA TGCGCCAGCAGCCAAGAATCGGGTAGCGGGTCTAGCACAGATACGCAGTATTTT.

This chain links TRBV5-1 with TRBJ2-5, with TRBD1 matching 10 bases. The CDR3 sequence is 14 residues long. V shed 7 bases, J shed 6 bases, and the junction held 9 bases outside the gene matches. Germline CDR1 SGHRS, CDR2 YFSETQ. CDR3 in amino acids: CASATTGGAKTQYF. DNA of the CDR3: TGCGCCAGCGCCACGACAGGGGGCGCAAAGACCCAGTACTTC.

This clonotype showed up many times. The gene calls are TRBV6-5 and TRBJ2-1; 7 bases align to TRBD1. There are 15 residues in the CDR3. Unmatched junction bases numbered 5, after V lost 1 base and J lost 5 bases. From germline, CDR1 is MNHEY and CDR2 SVGAGI. CDR3 region: CASSYLTGIHNEQFF. The DNA for the CDR3 is TGTGCCAGCAGTTACTTGACAGGGATCCACAATGAGCAGTTCTTC.

This clonotype has a count of ten or more. V and J are TRBV5-1 and TRBJ2-3; D is possibly TRBD2 (5 bases). The CDR3 covers 13 residues. Trimming left V 2 bases short and J 1 base short, with 5 bases between. Germline V gene data show CDR1 as SGHRS and CDR2 as YFSETQ. CDR3 loop: CASSFGGTDTQYF. Written as DNA, the CDR3 is TGCGCCAGCAGCTTCGGGGGCACAGATACGCAGTATTTT.

Ten or more counts support this clonotype. The chain couples TRBV20-1 to TRBJ2-7, with 12 positions matching TRBD2. The CDR3 covers 20 residues. Germline V gene data show CDR1 as DFQATT and CDR2 as SNEGSKA (reference sequence). Trimming cost V 0 bases and J 5 bases; bases outside gene matches: 20. The CDR3 loop reads CSARDNGVGTSGRAPHEQYF. DNA of the CDR3: TGCAGTGCTAGAGATAATGGGGTCGGGACTAGCGGGCGTGCGCCCCACGAGCAGTACTTC.

This clonotype came up a few times. J is TRBJ2-1 and V is TRBV20-1, with TRBD2 as a possible D gene (5 bases). The germline V gene encodes CDR1 DFQATT and CDR2 SNEGSKA (reference sequence). The length of the CDR3 is 16 residues. V dropped 0 bases and J dropped 2 bases, with 14 bases sitting between them. CDR3 region: CSARDARGQPYNEQFF. DNA for the CDR3: TGCAGTGCTAGAGATGCACGGGGTCAACCCTACAATGAGCAGTTCTTC.

J is TRBJ2-1 and V is TRBV28; D remains unclear. CDR3 length: 16 residues. With 4 bases removed from V and 0 bases from J, the gap between germline ends came to 13 bases. The germline V gene has CDR1 MDHEN and CDR2 SYDVKM. DNA of the CDR3: TGTGCCAGCAGTTCCCTTACGGACGTCTCCTACAATGAGCAGTTCTTC. Its translation: CASSSLTDVSYNEQFF. Full variable domain (remainder filled in from reference TRBV28 and TRBJ2-1): DVKVTQSSRYLVKRTGEKVFLECVQDMDHENMFWYRQDPGLGLRLIYFSYDVKMKEKGDIPEGYSVSREKKERFSLILESASTNQTSMYLCASSSLTDVSYNEQFFGPGTRLTVL.

This clonotype was counted a few times. The J gene is TRBJ2-5, the V gene TRBV5-1; no reliable D call. The CDR3 runs 12 residues. In germline, CDR1 is SGHRS, CDR2 YFSETQ. V was trimmed by 1 base and J by 2 bases, leaving 3 bases between them. The chain's CDR3 is CASSLSQETQYF. The DNA for the CDR3 is TGCGCCAGCAGCTTGTCACAAGAGACCCAGTACTTC.

This chain uses TRBV7-8 with TRBJ2-5; 11 bases are shared with TRBD2. J lost 3 bases, V lost 3 bases, and 0 bases had no gene match. Looked up from germline, CDR1 is SGHVS and CDR2 is FQNEAQ. CDR3 size: 14 residues. The DNA of the CDR3 is TGTGCCAGCAGCTTGGGACTAGCGGAAGAGACCCAGTACTTC. Amino acid sequence: CASSLGLAEETQYF.